This T cell receptor beta chain is drawn from a study of human T cells and chemical hapten exposure. Study background: Sensitization employed 2% DPC on roughly 2 cm by roughly 2 cm of upper inner arm skin. Patch tests delivered 0.01% DPC to the upper back and were evaluated at 6 days.

Study results and caveats: With DPC sensitization, TCRs exceeding 1 in 1000 frequency showed no change.

About this clonotype: Its target is not known.

Between the trimmed V and J ends, which lost 4 bases and 0 bases, there was a span of 6 bases. The germline V gene encodes CDR1 MGHRA and CDR2 YSYEKL. The CDR3 is 13 amino acids. Time point described: patch test 1, 2 weeks after DPC sensitization. As to treatment: therapeutic diphenylcyclopropenone sensitization with weekly scalp DPC. TCRdb re-analysed the RACE reads in MiXCR, keeping a single row per CDR3 protein. The sample consists of roughly 180,000 distinct CDR3 sequences, more than 14% of them appearing once. Specimen: whole blood, collected in connection with sensitization to the hapten diphenylcyclopropenone (DPC). The V gene is TRBV4-1, the J gene TRBJ2-5; no clear D. The TCR was taken from a woman in her twenties or thirties with alopecia areata. Some clones in this sample may be carry-over from other donors' samples. CDR3 amino acids: CASSPPYQETQYF. The CDR3 nucleotides are TGCGCCAGCAGCCCGCCGTACCAAGAGACCCAGTACTTC.